This T cell receptor (beta chain) was observed in a study of long-term antiretroviral therapy in people with HIV. Study-level findings and limits: ART was followed by higher diversity that remained below transplant donor controls.

The CDR3 is made up of 12 amino acids. The V gene lost 2 bases and the J gene lost 6 bases, with 5 bases spanning the gap. CDR1 and CDR2 from the germline V gene are LGHNT and FRNRAP. Every one of the participants with HIV received treatment in the United States. Survey-level resolution applied to immunoSEQ assay v3.0. TCRdb's table, derived via immunoSEQ multiplex PCR, lists solely in-frame clones and lacks some. Among just over 20,000 clones listed, around four fifths were seen once. Note on this clone: Its antigen is as yet unknown.

The source material was unsorted PBMCs, sampled 0.5 years after starting antiretroviral therapy. This clonotype originated in a man aged 18 to 29 with HIV. The rearrangement uses TRBV12-5 and TRBJ2-1; D is unclear. CDR3 in amino acids: CASGLKSNEQFF. In nucleotides, the CDR3 is TGTGCTAGTGGTTTGAAGTCCAATGAGCAGTTCTTC.